Listed here are 5 T cell receptor beta chains from one sample, sequenced in a study of blood T cell repertoires in COVID-19. Assay: immunoSEQ multiplex PCR; the TCRdb copy retains only in-frame clones and omits some. The sample has about 210,000 clones, 89% seen once. Sequenced material: peripheral blood. These receptors were obtained from a middle-aged woman with acute or convalescent COVID-19.

The chain has TRBV7-2 and TRBJ2-1, with D possibly TRBD2 on 6 matching bases. This CDR3 has 15 residues. The V gene's germline CDR1 is SGHTA and CDR2 FQGNSA. The V gene lost 1 base and the J gene lost 3 bases, with 10 bases spanning the gap. This chain's CDR3 is CASSLGGRLYNEQFF. CDR3 nucleotides: TGTGCCAGCAGCTTAGGGGGGAGGCTCTACAATGAGCAGTTCTTC. The full variable domain, in which reference TRBV7-2 and TRBJ2-1 provide the parts outside the CDR3, is GAGVSQSPSNKVTEKGKDVELRCDPISGHTALYWYRQSLGQGLEFLIYFQGNSAPDKSGLPSDRFSAERTGGSVSTLTIQRTQQEDSAVYLCASSLGGRLYNEQFFGPGTRLTVL.

The chain recombines TRBV5-1 with TRBJ1-3; 8 bases match TRBD1. V lost 4 bases, J lost 3 bases, and 12 bases stayed unmatched. Germline V gene lookup returns CDR1 SGHRS and CDR2 YFSETQ. The CDR3 totals 17 residues. CDR3 sequence (DNA): TGCGCCAGCAGCCATTGGACAGGGATATCGAGTGGAAACACCATATATTTT. Its translation is CASSHWTGISSGNTIYF.

The chain carries TRBV11-1 and TRBJ2-3, with 7 nucleotides matching TRBD2. The CDR3 extends over 16 amino acids. Germline trimming cut 2 bases from V and 2 bases from J; bases unmatched to any gene: 7. Per the germline V gene, CDR1 is SGHAT and CDR2 is FQDESV (reference sequence). CDR3 amino acids: CASSLRLAAYTDTQYF. DNA for the CDR3: TGTGCCAGCAGCTTACGGCTAGCGGCTTACACAGATACGCAGTATTTT.

CDR3 bases: TGTGCCAGCAGGGACATCCGAAGCTTCAGCTATGGCTACACCTTC. This gives the protein CASRDIRSFSYGYTF. The J gene is TRBJ1-2, the V gene TRBV5-4, with a tentative D call TRBD1 (5 bases). The CDR3 has 15 residues. The V gene's germline CDR1 is SGHNT and CDR2 YYREEE (reference sequence). Trimming took 5 bases from V and 4 from J, leaving 18 bases between them.

The rearrangement uses TRBV24-1 and TRBJ1-2, with D possibly being TRBD1 (5 bases). The CDR3 is 13 residues long. Germline-derived CDR1 and CDR2 are KGHDR and SFDVKD. Trimming cost V 0 bases and J 8 bases, with 9 bases left between them. The CDR3 here is CATSDLFGGGYTF. The CDR3, as DNA: TGTGCCACCAGTGATTTGTTCGGGGGAGGCTACACCTTC.